This entry is about one TCR beta chain. This CDR3 is also generated by other DNA sequences in the sample. This entry belongs to a study of technical replicates of blood from four donors. V was clipped by 3 bases and J by 2 bases, with 13 bases between them. Germline CDR1 reads LNHDA; CDR2 reads SQIVND (reference sequence). The CDR3 spans 15 residues. Here immunoSEQ multiplex PCR was the method, and the copy in TCRdb shows in-frame clones only, minus some. The repertoire includes about 69,000 clones, 88% of them detected once, and roughly 4.8% sits in the top ten. The sample was PBMCs. This TCR came from a human donor in good health. Some clones in this sample may be carry-over from other donors' samples. This chain joins TRBV19 and TRBJ1-2; TRBD1 might be the D (6 bases). CDR3 region: CASSILGQGNYGYTF. The CDR3 nucleotides read TGTGCCAGTAGTATTTTAGGGCAGGGGAACTATGGCTACACCTTC.